The text below deals with one TCR beta chain. Its specificity is not known. Germline V gives CDR1 SGHRS, CDR2 YFSETQ. The CDR3 covers 14 residues. V shed 2 bases and J shed 8 bases, with 16 bases lying between them. This sample is part of a study of blood T cells in healthy people across ages. General observations from the study: Diversity estimates drawn from one million T cells were deemed underestimates.

The use of a sample-barcoded 5' primer and a J-beta primer mix characterized a second PCR of about 7 to 12 cycles. TCRdb recomputed calls from the 5' RACE reads with MiXCR, one row per CDR3 protein. This table has around 970,000 distinct CDR3 sequences, about 53% appearing once. Sequencing was carried out using blood. The sequence came from a woman in her sixties or seventies in good health. J is TRBJ1-2 and V is TRBV5-1; D is ambiguous. CDR3 region: CASSFGAGKDGYTF. The CDR3 DNA is TGCGCCAGCAGCTTTGGAGCGGGGAAGGACGGCTACACCTTC.